The present TCR beta chain was sequenced within a study of T cell repertoires in cytomegalovirus infection. Study-wide background: CMV infection and matching HLA type were both indicated by public TCR beta signatures. Study results and limitations: In two of eight donors, the top clonotype was HLA-C-restricted CMV-specific. Carriers of CMV and the relevant HLA type were discriminated by public TCR beta frequency.

The CDR3 covers 14 residues. The germline CDR1 and CDR2 sequences are ENHRY and SYGVKD. The ends were cut back, 2 bases at V and 6 bases at J, with 11 bases in the middle. MiXCR, applied by TCRdb to the reads, yields one record per CDR3 protein. Here the sample spans a few hundred thousand distinct CDR3 sequences, approximately 14% being singletons. Comment on this clonotype: Its antigen is as yet unknown.

The J gene is TRBJ2-1, the V gene TRBV10-3; tentative D call: TRBD2 (5 bases). This TCR derives from a human donor in good health (CMV status not recorded). Some clones in this sample may be carry-over from other donors' samples. The specimen sequenced was PBMCs. As DNA, the CDR3 is TGTGCCATCAGTGAGCGCGGAGGCCTCAATGAGCAGTTCTTC. This translates into CAISERGGLNEQFF.